The 10 T cell receptor beta chains in this list originate from one sample, sequenced in a study of T cell responses to AZD1222 COVID-19 vaccine (dated by TCRdb to about 2021). Libraries came from the immunoSEQ multiplex PCR assay. TCRdb took over this immuneACCESS table, retaining in-frame rearrangements with V and J assigned. Such tables are incomplete; in checked studies, under half of the missing clones stem from an unresolved V gene, and the remainder is unexplained. For this sample there are 150,000 to 200,000 clones; around 89% appear just once. The leading ten clones occupy around 26% of the sample. The time point label for this specimen denotes: about 28 days (+/-7) after the second vaccine dose. Sequenced here: peripheral blood, sampled 28 days after the second AZD1222 dose. Receptors originate from an adult who received the AZD1222 COVID-19 vaccine.

The chain carries TRBV6-5 and TRBJ1-3, with D unresolved. CDR3 length: 14 residues. Trimming stripped 7 bases from V and 2 bases from J, with 12 bases between. Germline V gene lookup returns CDR1 MNHEY and CDR2 SVGAGI. For the CDR3, the DNA is TGTGCCAGCACTAGGCAGGTCCCTGGAAACACCATATATTTT. Protein sequence: CASTRQVPGNTIYF.

A few counts support this clone. The chain combines TRBV4-2 with TRBJ2-5; 7 bases map to TRBD1. CDR1 is LGHNA, CDR2 YNFKEQ, per germline. The V and J ends lost 0 bases and 4 bases, in that order; junction bases with no gene match: 8. The CDR3 is 16 residues long. The CDR3 sequence: CASSQDARGQGETQYF. The CDR3 DNA sequence: TGTGCCAGCAGCCAAGATGCGAGGGGGCAGGGAGAGACCCAGTACTTC.

The V call is TRBV10-3, the J call TRBJ2-7, with TRBD2 identical over 15 bases. Germline V gene lookup returns CDR1 ENHRY and CDR2 SYGVKD. The CDR3 sequence is 13 residues long. V lost 8 bases and J lost 7; bases outside the gene matches: 3. CDR3 bases: TGTGCCATCCAAGGACTAGCGGGAGGGGAGCAGTACTTC. Its protein is CAIQGLAGGEQYF.

The rearrangement joins TRBV7-3 to TRBJ2-5; TRBD2 aligns across 9 bases. The CDR3 totals 15 residues. Trimming removed 3 bases from V and 5 bases from J; junction bases left unmatched: 7. CDR1 is SGHTA and CDR2 is FQGTGA in the germline V gene. The CDR3 DNA sequence: TGTGCCAGCAGCTTCTTAGCGGGAGAACGGGAGACCCAGTACTTC. Residues: CASSFLAGERETQYF.

This clone was observed a single time. The V and J genes are TRBV18 and TRBJ2-2; D remains ambiguous. The germline V gene encodes CDR1 KGHSH and CDR2 LQKENI. The CDR3 has 14 residues. V was clipped by 0 bases and J by 6 bases, with 8 bases between them. The CDR3 coding sequence is TGTGCCAGCTCACCACCCGGGTTCCCCGGGGAGCTGTTTTTT. Translation gives CASSPPGFPGELFF. The full variable domain, rest sourced from reference TRBV18 and TRBJ2-2, is NAGVMQNPRHLVRRRGQEARLRCSPMKGHSHVYWYRQLPEEGLKFMVYLQKENIIDESGMPKERFSAEFPKEGPSILRIQQVVRGDSAAYFCASSPPGFPGELFFGEGSRLTVL.

CDR3 amino acids: CASSGSNFPGQFF. The CDR3 region has the DNA TGTGCCAGCAGTGGTAGCAACTTCCCGGGACAGTTCTTC. The rearrangement joins TRBV2 to TRBJ2-1; D is possibly TRBD2 (5 bases). V was pared by 4 bases and J by 13 bases, with 17 bases between. This CDR3 comprises 13 residues. The germline V gene encodes CDR1 SNHLY and CDR2 FYNNEI.

CDR3 sequence: CASSSSRVEEKLFF. CDR3 DNA: TGTGCCAGCAGTTCCTCCCGGGTGGAGGAAAAACTGTTTTTT. The rearrangement links TRBV27 to TRBJ1-4; D unclear. V shed 4 bases and J shed 8 bases, with 14 bases lying between them. The CDR3 extends over 14 amino acids. Germline CDR1 and CDR2: MNHEY and SMNVEV (reference sequence).

This chain connects TRBV6-2 or TRBV6-3 to TRBJ2-5; 11 bases are shared with TRBD1. Trimming cost V 4 bases and J 5 bases; bases outside gene matches: 12. From germline, CDR1 is MNHEY and CDR2 SVGEGT. This CDR3 has 17 residues. Here the CDR3 DNA reads TGTGCCAGCAGTTCCCCGAGGACAGGGGGCTTGTCGGAGACCCAGTACTTC. Translating it yields CASSSPRTGGLSETQYF.

The V call is TRBV7-2, the J call TRBJ1-3, with D uncertain. Trimming removed 2 bases at V and 1 base at J, with 12 bases between. Germline V gene lookup returns CDR1 SGHTA and CDR2 FQGNSA. The CDR3 covers 16 residues. The chain's CDR3 is CASSLLELWSGNTIYF. Here the CDR3 DNA reads TGTGCCAGCAGCTTATTAGAGCTCTGGTCTGGAAACACCATATATTTT.

The rearrangement joins TRBV5-1 to TRBJ2-2, with TRBD1 matching over 8 bases. Trimming took 5 bases from V and 3 from J; bases not matched to a gene: 6. The CDR3 totals 15 residues. Germline-derived CDR1 and CDR2 are SGHRS and YFSETQ. The CDR3, as DNA: TGCGCCAGCAGGGCCGCGACAGGGGACACCGGGGAGCTGTTTTTT. The encoded protein is CASRAATGDTGELFF.